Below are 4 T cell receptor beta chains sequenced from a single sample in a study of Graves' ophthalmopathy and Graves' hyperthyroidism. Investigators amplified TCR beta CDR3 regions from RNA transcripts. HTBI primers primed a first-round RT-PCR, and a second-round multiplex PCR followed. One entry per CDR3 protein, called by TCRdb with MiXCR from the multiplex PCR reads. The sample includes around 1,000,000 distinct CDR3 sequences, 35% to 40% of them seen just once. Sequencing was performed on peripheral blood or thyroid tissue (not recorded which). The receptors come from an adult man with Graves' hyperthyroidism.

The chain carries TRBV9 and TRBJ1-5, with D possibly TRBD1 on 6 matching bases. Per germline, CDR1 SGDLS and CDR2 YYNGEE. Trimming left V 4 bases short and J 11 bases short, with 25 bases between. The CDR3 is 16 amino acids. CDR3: CASSPRTSGGAETQHF. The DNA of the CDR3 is TGTGCCAGCAGCCCACGGACTAGCGGGGGGGCGGAGACCCAGCATTTT.

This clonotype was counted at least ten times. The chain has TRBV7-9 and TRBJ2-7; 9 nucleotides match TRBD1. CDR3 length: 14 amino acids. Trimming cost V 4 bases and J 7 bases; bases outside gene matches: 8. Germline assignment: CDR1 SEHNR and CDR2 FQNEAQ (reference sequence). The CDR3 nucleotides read TGTGCCAGCAGCTGGAGGACAGGGGTGGGAGAGCAGTACTTC. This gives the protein CASSWRTGVGEQYF.

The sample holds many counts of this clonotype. This chain's CDR3 is CASSSSTGGEYGYTF. The CDR3 DNA follows: TGTGCCAGCAGCTCCTCGACAGGGGGCGAGTATGGCTACACCTTC. V gene TRBV7-9 combines with J gene TRBJ1-2, with 10 bases lining up with TRBD1. J gave up 5 bases and V 4 bases, and 7 bases lay outside the gene matches. This CDR3 comprises 15 residues. Looked up from germline, CDR1 is SEHNR and CDR2 is FQNEAQ (reference sequence).

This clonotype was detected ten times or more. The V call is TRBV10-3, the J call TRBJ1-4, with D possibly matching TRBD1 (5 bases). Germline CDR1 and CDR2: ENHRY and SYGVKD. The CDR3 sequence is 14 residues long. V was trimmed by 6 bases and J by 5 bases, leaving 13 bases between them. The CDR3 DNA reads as TGTGCCATCAGCCCGGGGGACCTAAATGAAAAACTGTTTTTT. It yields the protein CAISPGDLNEKLFF.